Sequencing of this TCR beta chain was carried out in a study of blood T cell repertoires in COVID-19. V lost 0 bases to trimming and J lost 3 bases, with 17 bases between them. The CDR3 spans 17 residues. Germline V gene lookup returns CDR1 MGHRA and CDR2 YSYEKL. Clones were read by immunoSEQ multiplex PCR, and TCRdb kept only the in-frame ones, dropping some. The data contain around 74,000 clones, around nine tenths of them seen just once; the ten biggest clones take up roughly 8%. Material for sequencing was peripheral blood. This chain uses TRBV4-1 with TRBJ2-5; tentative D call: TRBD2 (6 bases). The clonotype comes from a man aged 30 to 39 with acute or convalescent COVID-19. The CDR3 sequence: CASSQEASLRGKETQYF. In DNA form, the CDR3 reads TGCGCCAGCAGCCAAGAAGCCTCCCTACGGGGGAAAGAGACCCAGTACTTC.